The 14 T cell receptor beta chains below were found in one sample sequenced in a study of CD8 T cells in Susac syndrome. Random hexamers were used to reverse transcribe the RNA input (about 0.5 to 1 ug). One entry per CDR3 protein, called by TCRdb with MiXCR from the immunoSEQ multiplex PCR reads. The repertoire holds 140,000 or so distinct CDR3 sequences, with roughly 95% as singletons. Sequenced sample: CD4+ T cells from PBMCs. These receptors were collected from a human donor in good health.

The V and J genes are TRBV15 and TRBJ2-1; the match to TRBD2 covers 7 bases. The CDR3 totals 16 residues. Germline V gene data show CDR1 as LNHNV and CDR2 as YYDKDF (reference sequence). The junction had 12 bases not matched to a gene; V was cut back by 4 bases and J by 6 bases. The CDR3 sequence is CATSTSRDGGVNEQFF. The CDR3 nucleotides are TGTGCCACCAGCACCAGCAGAGATGGGGGGGTCAATGAGCAGTTCTTC.

This chain links TRBV6-1 with TRBJ2-3; D call uncertain. Trimming took 0 bases from V and 7 from J, leaving 11 bases between them. This CDR3 spans 14 amino acids. CDR1 and CDR2 (germline): MNHNS, SASEGT. CDR3 nucleotide sequence: TGTGCCAGCAGTGAAGCCTCCCCTATGAATACGCAGTATTTT. Translating gives CASSEASPMNTQYF.

J is TRBJ2-5 and V is TRBV7-9, with D perhaps given as TRBD1 or TRBD2 (6 bases each). The CDR3 consists of 14 residues. CDR1 and CDR2 from the germline V gene are SEHNR and FQNEAQ (reference sequence). Trimming removed 3 bases from V and 2 bases from J, with 10 bases in between. Written as DNA, the CDR3 is TGTGCCAGCAGCTTGGGGGGCGGACAAGAGACCCAGTACTTC. Its translation is CASSLGGGQETQYF.

This clonotype has just one count. CDR3 sequence reads: CASSPAPDTEAFF. The CDR3 nucleotides read TGTGCCAGCTCACCTGCGCCGGACACTGAAGCTTTCTTT. The chain links TRBV18 to TRBJ1-1; D call uncertain. V was cut by 3 bases and J by 3 bases, with 8 bases left in between. Per the germline V gene, CDR1 is KGHSH and CDR2 is LQKENI. The CDR3 spans 13 residues.

The rearrangement joins TRBV7-9 to TRBJ2-2; 7 nucleotides align to TRBD1. The V segment lost 5 bases and the J segment 4 bases; nucleotides outside the gene matches: 10. The CDR3 is made up of 16 amino acids. The germline gives CDR1 SEHNR, CDR2 FQNEAQ (reference sequence). CDR3 residues: CASSAYRGGGTGELFF. The CDR3 DNA follows: TGTGCCAGCAGCGCTTACAGGGGTGGAGGCACCGGGGAGCTGTTTTTT.

V is TRBV10-3 and J is TRBJ2-7; possible D gene TRBD2, 5 bases. Trimming removed 6 bases at V and 2 bases at J, with 14 bases between. Germline values: CDR1 ENHRY, CDR2 SYGVKD. The CDR3 sequence is 14 residues long. CDR3 amino acids: CAISLGEGPYEQYF. In DNA form, the CDR3 reads TGTGCCATCAGCTTGGGAGAGGGTCCCTACGAGCAGTACTTC.

The rearrangement uses TRBV25-1 and TRBJ1-2; tentatively, D is TRBD1 (5 bases). This CDR3 has 13 amino acids. Per germline, CDR1 MGHDK and CDR2 SYGVNS. The ends were cut back, 1 base at V and 8 bases at J, with 11 bases in the middle. The DNA for the CDR3 is TGTGCCAGCAGTGAATTGGGGCTCGGAGGCTACACCTTC. Its protein is CASSELGLGGYTF.

The chain combines TRBV6-5 with TRBJ2-5; D is uncertain. Germline V lookup: CDR1 MNHEY, CDR2 SVGAGI. The CDR3 has 13 amino acids. The V and J ends lost 3 bases and 5 bases respectively, with 10 bases between them. The CDR3 DNA reads TGTGCCAGCAGTTATTCCGAGTTGGAGACCCAGTACTTC. As protein: CASSYSELETQYF.

This chain's CDR3 is CASSLDARIGEQYF. As DNA, the CDR3 is TGTGCCAGCAGTTTAGACGCGAGGATAGGCGAGCAGTACTTC. This chain connects TRBV27 to TRBJ2-7; D unresolved. This CDR3 is 14 amino acids long. The V gene lost 2 bases and the J gene lost 6 bases, with 14 bases spanning the gap. Germline V gives CDR1 MNHEY, CDR2 SMNVEV (reference sequence).

There are a few counts of this clonotype. The chain uses TRBV19 and TRBJ1-1; unclear D gene. V lost 5 bases to trimming and J lost 1 base, with 8 bases between them. CDR1 is LNHDA and CDR2 is SQIVND in the germline V gene (reference sequence). The CDR3 covers 13 residues. The CDR3 loop is CASSLLGNTEAFF. In nucleotides, the CDR3 is TGTGCCAGTAGTTTGTTGGGGAACACTGAAGCTTTCTTT.

This rearrangement joins TRBV19 to TRBJ2-5; 7 bases align to TRBD1. The junction had 2 bases not matched to a gene; V was cut back by 3 bases and J by 1 base. The CDR3 covers 14 residues. Germline CDR1 reads LNHDA; CDR2 reads SQIVND (reference sequence). CDR3 coding DNA: TGTGCCAGTAGTATGTGGACAGGCCAAGAGACCCAGTACTTC. It is translated as CASSMWTGQETQYF.

V usage is TRBV7-9 and J usage is TRBJ2-1, with 13 positions matching TRBD2. V trimming: 4 bases; J trimming: 6 bases; junction bases outside the gene matches: 6. In germline, CDR1 is SEHNR, CDR2 FQNEAQ (reference sequence). The CDR3 spans 16 residues. The CDR3 reads CASSYQTSGRPNEQFF. DNA for the CDR3: TGTGCCAGCAGCTATCAGACTAGCGGGAGGCCCAATGAGCAGTTCTTC.

The gene calls are TRBV5-6 and TRBJ2-2, with TRBD1 matching 10 bases. The length of the CDR3 is 15 residues. Germline CDR1 reads SGHDT; CDR2 reads YYEEEE. V was pared by 4 bases and J by 4 bases, with 4 bases of the junction left unmatched. CDR3 region: CASSQDRGFTGELFF. The CDR3 bases are TGTGCCAGCAGCCAGGACAGGGGGTTCACCGGGGAGCTGTTTTTT.

This chain uses TRBV19 with TRBJ1-1; D ambiguous. The germline V gene has CDR1 LNHDA and CDR2 SQIVND (reference sequence). The CDR3 totals 15 residues. V shed 3 bases and J shed 5 bases, with 16 bases lying between them. CDR3 region: CASSIRPARGTEAFF. CDR3 DNA sequence: TGTGCCAGTAGTATCCGTCCGGCTCGGGGAACTGAAGCTTTCTTT.